A single TCR beta chain is shown here with its context. Original analysis: Researchers report that nucleated cell counts were estimated from reference gene primer amplification. Generated by immunoSEQ multiplex PCR, the TCRdb table keeps only in-frame clones and is missing some. V and J calls and clone size are those listed in that table; D and trimming were worked out from the DNA. The sample carries some 50,000 clones, 90% recorded once. The data are from a study of blood T cell repertoires in COVID-19. Whole-study context: Sites across the United States, Italy and Spain contributed samples from acute and convalescent COVID-19.

The sequenced material came from peripheral blood. The origin of this receptor is a man in his forties with acute or convalescent COVID-19.

The CDR3 here is CASTPTFGSLRQAFF. The CDR3 nucleotides are TGTGCCAGCACCCCTACCTTCGGGAGCCTTCGGCAAGCTTTCTTT. V usage is TRBV2 and J usage is TRBJ1-1; unclear D gene. The CDR3 totals 15 residues. Germline V gene lookup returns CDR1 SNHLY and CDR2 FYNNEI. V shed 7 bases and J shed 9 bases, with 24 bases lying between them.